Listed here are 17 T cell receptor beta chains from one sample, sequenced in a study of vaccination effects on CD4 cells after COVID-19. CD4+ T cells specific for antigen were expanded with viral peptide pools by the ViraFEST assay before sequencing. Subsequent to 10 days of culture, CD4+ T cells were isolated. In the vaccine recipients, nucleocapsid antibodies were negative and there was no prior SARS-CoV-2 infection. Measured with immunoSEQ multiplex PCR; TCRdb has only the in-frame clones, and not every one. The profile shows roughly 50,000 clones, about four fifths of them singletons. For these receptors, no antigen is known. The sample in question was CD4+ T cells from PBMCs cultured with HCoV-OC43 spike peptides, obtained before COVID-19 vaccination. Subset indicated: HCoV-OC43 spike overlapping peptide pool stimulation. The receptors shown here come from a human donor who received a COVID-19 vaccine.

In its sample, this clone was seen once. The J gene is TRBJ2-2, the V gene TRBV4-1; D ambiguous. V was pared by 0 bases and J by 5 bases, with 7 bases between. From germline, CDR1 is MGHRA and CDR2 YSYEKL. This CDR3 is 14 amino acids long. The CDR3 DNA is TGCGCCAGCAGCCAAGAAGGCAGGACCGGGGAGCTGTTTTTT. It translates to CASSQEGRTGELFF.

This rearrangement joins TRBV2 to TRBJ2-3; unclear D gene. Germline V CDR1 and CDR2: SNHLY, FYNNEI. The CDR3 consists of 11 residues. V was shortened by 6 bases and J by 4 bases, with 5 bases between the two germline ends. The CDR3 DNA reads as TGTGCCAGCAGGCGGTCAGATACGCAGTATTTT. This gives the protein CASRRSDTQYF.

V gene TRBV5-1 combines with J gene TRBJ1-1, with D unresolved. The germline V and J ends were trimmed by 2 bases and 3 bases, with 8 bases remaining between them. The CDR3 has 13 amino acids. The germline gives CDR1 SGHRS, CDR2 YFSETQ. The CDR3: CASSFRSDTEAFF. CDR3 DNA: TGCGCCAGCAGCTTCAGATCCGACACTGAAGCTTTCTTT. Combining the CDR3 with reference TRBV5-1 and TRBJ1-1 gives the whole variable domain KAGVTQTPRYLIKTRGQQVTLSCSPISGHRSVSWYQQTPGQGLQFLFEYFSETQRNKGNFPGRFSGRQFSNSRSEMNVSTLELGDSALYLCASSFRSDTEAFFGQGTRLTVV.

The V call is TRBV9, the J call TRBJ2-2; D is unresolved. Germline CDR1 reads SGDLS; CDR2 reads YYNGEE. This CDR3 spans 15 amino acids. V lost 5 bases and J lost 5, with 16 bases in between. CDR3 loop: CASSIHDYRTGELFF. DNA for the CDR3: TGTGCCAGCAGTATCCACGATTACAGAACCGGGGAGCTGTTTTTT.

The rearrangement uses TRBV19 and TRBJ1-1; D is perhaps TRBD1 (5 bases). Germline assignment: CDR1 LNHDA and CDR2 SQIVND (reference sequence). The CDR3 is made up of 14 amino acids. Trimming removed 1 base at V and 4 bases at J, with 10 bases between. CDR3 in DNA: TGTGCCAGTAGTATAGTTGGCAGGGCCACTGAAGCTTTCTTT. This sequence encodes CASSIVGRATEAFF.

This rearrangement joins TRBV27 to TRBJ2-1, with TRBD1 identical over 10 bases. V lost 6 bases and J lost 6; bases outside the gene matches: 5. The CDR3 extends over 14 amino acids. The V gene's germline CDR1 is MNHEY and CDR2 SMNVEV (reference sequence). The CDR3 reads CASSRRTGGNEQFF. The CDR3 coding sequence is TGTGCCAGCAGCCGAAGGACAGGGGGCAATGAGCAGTTCTTC.

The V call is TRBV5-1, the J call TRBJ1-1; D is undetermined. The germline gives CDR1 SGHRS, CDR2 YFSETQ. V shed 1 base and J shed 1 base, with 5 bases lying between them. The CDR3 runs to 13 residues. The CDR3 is CASSLTTNTEAFF. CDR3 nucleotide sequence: TGCGCCAGCAGCTTGACAACGAACACTGAAGCTTTCTTT.

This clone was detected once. This CDR3 reads CASSPPGQWNEQYV. CDR3 in DNA: TGTGCCAGCAGCCCCCCGGGACAGTGGAACGAGCAGTACGTC. This chain links TRBV28 with TRBJ2-7; 7 bases are a match to TRBD1. J gave up 5 bases and V 6 bases, and 10 bases lay outside the gene matches. The CDR3 spans 14 residues. Per germline, CDR1 MDHEN and CDR2 SYDVKM.

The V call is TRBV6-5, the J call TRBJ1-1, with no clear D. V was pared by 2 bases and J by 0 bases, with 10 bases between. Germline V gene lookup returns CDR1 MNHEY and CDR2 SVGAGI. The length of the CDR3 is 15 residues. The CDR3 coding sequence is TGTGCCAGCAGTTACGGCCAGCCCATGAACACTGAAGCTTTCTTT. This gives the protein CASSYGQPMNTEAFF.

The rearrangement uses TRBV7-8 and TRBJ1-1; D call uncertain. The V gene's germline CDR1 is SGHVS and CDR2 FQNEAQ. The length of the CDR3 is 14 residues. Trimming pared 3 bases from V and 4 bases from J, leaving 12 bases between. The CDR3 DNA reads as TGTGCCAGCAGCTTCGGTCCGGCCGCCACTGAAGCTTTCTTT. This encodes CASSFGPAATEAFF. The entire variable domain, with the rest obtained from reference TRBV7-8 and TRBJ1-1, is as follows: GAGVSQSPRYKVAKRGQDVALRCDPISGHVSLFWYQQALGQGPEFLTYFQNEAQLDKSGLPSDRFFAERPEGSVSTLKIQRTQQEDSAVYLCASSFGPAATEAFFGQGTRLTVV.

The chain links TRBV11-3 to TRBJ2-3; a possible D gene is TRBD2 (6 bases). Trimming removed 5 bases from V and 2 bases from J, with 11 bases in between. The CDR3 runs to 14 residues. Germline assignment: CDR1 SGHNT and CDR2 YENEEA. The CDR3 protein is CASSLGGLTDTQYF. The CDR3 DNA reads TGTGCCAGCAGCCTGGGGGGACTCACAGATACGCAGTATTTT. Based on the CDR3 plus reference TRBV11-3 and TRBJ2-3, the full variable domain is EAGVVQSPRYKIIEKKQPVAFWCNPISGHNTLYWYLQNLGQGPELLIRYENEEAVDDSQLPKDRFSAERLKGVDSTLKIQPAELGDSAVYLCASSLGGLTDTQYFGPGTRLTVL.

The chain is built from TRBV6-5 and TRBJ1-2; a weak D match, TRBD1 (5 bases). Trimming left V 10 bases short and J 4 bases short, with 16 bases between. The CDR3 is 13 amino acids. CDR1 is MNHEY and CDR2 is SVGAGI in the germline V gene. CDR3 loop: CATISGASYGYTF. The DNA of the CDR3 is TGTGCCACAATCTCCGGGGCTAGCTATGGCTACACCTTC.

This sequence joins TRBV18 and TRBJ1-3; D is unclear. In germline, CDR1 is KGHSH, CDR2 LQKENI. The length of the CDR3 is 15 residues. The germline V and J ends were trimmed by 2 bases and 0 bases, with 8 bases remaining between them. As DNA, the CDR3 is TGTGCCAGCTCACCAATCGGGGACTCTGGAAACACCATATATTTT. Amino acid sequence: CASSPIGDSGNTIYF.

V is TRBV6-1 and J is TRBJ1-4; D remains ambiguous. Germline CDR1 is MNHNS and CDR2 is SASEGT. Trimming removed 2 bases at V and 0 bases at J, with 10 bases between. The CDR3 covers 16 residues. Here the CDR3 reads CASSERRWATNEKLFF. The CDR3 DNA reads TGTGCCAGCAGTGAACGGAGGTGGGCAACTAATGAAAAACTGTTTTTT.

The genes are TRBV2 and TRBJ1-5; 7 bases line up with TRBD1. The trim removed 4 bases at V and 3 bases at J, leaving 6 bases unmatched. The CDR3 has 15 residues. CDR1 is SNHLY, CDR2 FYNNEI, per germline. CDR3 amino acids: CASSGDRVINQPQHF. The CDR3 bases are TGTGCCAGCAGTGGGGACAGAGTCATCAATCAGCCCCAGCATTTT. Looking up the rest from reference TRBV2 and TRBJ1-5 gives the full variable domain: EPEVTQTPSHQVTQMGQEVILRCVPISNHLYFYWYRQILGQKVEFLVSFYNNEISEKSEIFDDQFSVERPDGSNFTLKIRSTKLEDSAMYFCASSGDRVINQPQHFGDGTRLSIL.

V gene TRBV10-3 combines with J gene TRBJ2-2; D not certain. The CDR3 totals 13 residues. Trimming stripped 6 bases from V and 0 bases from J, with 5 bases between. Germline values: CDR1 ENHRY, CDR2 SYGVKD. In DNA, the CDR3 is TGTGCCATCAGAGGCGCGAACACCGGGGAGCTGTTTTTT. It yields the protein CAIRGANTGELFF.

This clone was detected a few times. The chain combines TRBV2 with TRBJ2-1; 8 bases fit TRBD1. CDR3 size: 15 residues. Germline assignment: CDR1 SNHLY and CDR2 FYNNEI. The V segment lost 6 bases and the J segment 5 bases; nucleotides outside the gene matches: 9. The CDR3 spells CASRRETGGHNEQFF. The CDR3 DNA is TGTGCCAGCAGGCGAGAAACAGGGGGACACAATGAGCAGTTCTTC.